The entry below describes one TCR beta chain. Authors' analysis steps: Reference gene primer amplification gave estimated nucleated cell counts. Some clones are missing from TCRdb's copy, which holds only in-frame ones; the method was immunoSEQ multiplex PCR. Clonal size and the V and J genes are those of that table, whereas D and trimming came from the DNA. Of over 300,000 clones listed, approximately 82% are singletons. Germline V gives CDR1 SEHNR, CDR2 FQNEAQ (reference sequence). The CDR3 is made up of 14 amino acids. Trimming took 5 bases from V and 5 from J; bases not matched to a gene: 5. These data originate in a study of blood T cell repertoires in COVID-19. Study-wide context: The origin of the acute and convalescent COVID-19 samples was the United States, Italy and Spain. T cells, B-cell-depleted T cells, or PBMCs supplied cDNA or gDNA.

The receptor's source is a woman aged 45-59 years with acute or convalescent COVID-19. What was sequenced was peripheral blood. The chain carries TRBV7-9 and TRBJ1-2; 10 bases map to TRBD1. Written as DNA, the CDR3 is TGTGCCAGCAGCCCCGGGACAGGGGATTATGGCTACACCTTC. It yields the protein CASSPGTGDYGYTF.